This T cell receptor beta chain was documented in a study of blood T cell repertoires in COVID-19. In the study overall: Acute and convalescent COVID-19 samples came from the United States, Italy and Spain. T cells, B-cell-depleted T cells, or PBMCs provided the cDNA or gDNA that served as material.

Germline V gene sequence: CDR1 SEHNR, CDR2 FQNEAQ (reference sequence). Deletions cut 5 bases from V and 2 bases from J, with 10 bases between. This CDR3 is built from 13 residues. Per the authors' pipeline: Amplification of reference gene primers provided the estimated nucleated cell counts. Clones were read by immunoSEQ multiplex PCR, and TCRdb kept only the in-frame ones, dropping some. The V and J calls and the clone size are those of that table, but D and trimming were determined from the DNA. The sample shows under 65,000 clones, around nine tenths of them seen only once. The Seattle patients joined while their infection was active and were tracked longitudinally afterward.

The TCR comes from a woman aged 55-75 years with COVID-19, enrolled during active disease. The sample consisted of peripheral blood. The chain uses TRBV7-9 and TRBJ2-7; D gene uncertain. CDR3 in DNA: TGTGCCAGCAGCCCCAGACTCACCTACGAGCAGTACTTC. This translates into CASSPRLTYEQYF.